This passage covers 32 T cell receptor beta chains from one sample sequenced in a study of a mutant IDH1 vaccine in newly diagnosed glioma. This table comes from immunoSEQ multiplex PCR, and its TCRdb copy is limited to in-frame clones, with some not included. The sample lists tens of thousands of clones, 83% occurring once. The time point here: baseline, week 1 (first vaccination visit). Treatment described: pre-vaccination baseline after standard-of-care therapy. The sequencing used PBMCs, collected from a glioma patient treated with radiotherapy, temozolomide or both. The receptors were sampled from a woman aged 45 to 65 with glioma.

This clone was detected only a few times. This rearrangement joins TRBV19 to TRBJ1-1; no clear D. V lost 6 bases to trimming and J lost 4 bases, with 12 bases between them. This CDR3 spans 13 amino acids. Germline V gene lookup returns CDR1 LNHDA and CDR2 SQIVND (reference sequence). Here the CDR3 reads CASSSQAPTEAFF. Written as DNA, the CDR3 is TGTGCCAGTAGCTCTCAGGCCCCCACTGAAGCTTTCTTT.

This clone was counted once. The V gene is TRBV5-6, the J gene TRBJ2-3, with TRBD2 matching 9 bases. Germline-derived CDR1 and CDR2 are SGHDT and YYEEEE. The CDR3 has 16 residues. J was trimmed by 10 bases and V by 2 bases; bases with no gene match: 14. CDR3 DNA: TGTGCCAGCAGCTTTAACCCGGGACACGGCGGGGGGGCGCAGTATTTT. The encoded protein is CASSFNPGHGGGAQYF.

This clone was detected only a few times. This chain uses TRBV4-1 with TRBJ2-3; 7 nucleotides line up with TRBD2. The trim removed 2 bases at V and 5 bases at J, leaving 7 bases unmatched. The CDR3 covers 15 residues. Germline-derived CDR1 and CDR2 are MGHRA and YSYEKL. CDR3 nucleotide sequence: TGCGCCAGCAGCCAAAGAAAGGGGAGGGAAGATACGCAGTATTTT. It specifies CASSQRKGREDTQYF.

The rearrangement joins TRBV9 to TRBJ1-1; TRBD1 aligns across 7 bases. This CDR3 has 15 amino acids. The V segment lost 4 bases and the J segment 0 bases; nucleotides outside the gene matches: 6. Per the germline V gene, CDR1 is SGDLS and CDR2 is YYNGEE. The CDR3: CASSPRTGVNTEAFF. The DNA of the CDR3 is TGTGCCAGCAGCCCCCGGACAGGTGTGAACACTGAAGCTTTCTTT.

This clone was seen a single time. The chain combines TRBV4-1 with TRBJ2-5, with 8 positions matching TRBD1. V shed 3 bases and J 5 bases; nucleotides not matched to a gene: 8. CDR1 and CDR2 (germline): MGHRA, YSYEKL. The CDR3 is made up of 15 amino acids. The chain's CDR3 is CASSQLDRASETQYF. In DNA, the CDR3 is TGCGCCAGCAGCCAGTTGGACAGGGCCTCGGAGACCCAGTACTTC.

The chain uses TRBV28 and TRBJ1-4, with TRBD1 as a possible D gene (5 bases). The germline V gene has CDR1 MDHEN and CDR2 SYDVKM. The CDR3 has 14 amino acids. V gave up 6 bases and J gave up 1 base, with 9 bases separating them. For the CDR3, the DNA is TGTGCCAGCAGGGGGCCGCGAACTAATGAAAAACTGTTTTTT. It is translated as CASRGPRTNEKLFF.

This clone was recorded a few times. This chain connects TRBV19 to TRBJ1-5, with 7 bases aligning to TRBD1. CDR3 length equals 14 residues. The J segment lost 7 bases and the V segment lost 6 bases, leaving 9 bases of the junction unmatched. Looked up from germline, CDR1 is LNHDA and CDR2 is SQIVND (reference sequence). The CDR3 region is CASSRRQGWQPQHF. Here the CDR3 DNA reads TGTGCCAGTAGCCGCAGACAGGGTTGGCAGCCCCAGCATTTT.

This clone was picked up one time. This chain joins TRBV2 and TRBJ2-2, with 10 bases aligning to TRBD1. Trimming cost V 6 bases and J 5 bases; bases outside gene matches: 3. This CDR3 region has 14 residues. Germline-derived CDR1 and CDR2 are SNHLY and FYNNEI. The CDR3 here is CASRRTGGTGELFF. The DNA for the CDR3 is TGTGCCAGCAGGCGGACAGGGGGTACCGGGGAGCTGTTTTTT.

V gene TRBV7-9 combines with J gene TRBJ1-1; the match to TRBD1 covers 7 bases. Per germline, CDR1 SEHNR and CDR2 FQNEAQ (reference sequence). The V and J ends lost 6 bases and 11 bases, in that order; junction bases with no gene match: 9. The CDR3 length is 12 residues. The CDR3 DNA follows: TGTGCCAGCAGTTACCAGACAGGGATCGCTTTCTTT. Translating gives CASSYQTGIAFF.

With regard to this clone: At one boundary the junction diverges from the germline segment, which might be a read error. The CDR3 protein is CASSQEQGTKSF. For the CDR3, the DNA is TGCGCCAGCAGCCAAGAACAGGGGACGAAATCCTTC. The V and J genes are TRBV4-1 and TRBJ1-2; 7 positions agree with TRBD1. CDR3 size: 12 residues. Looked up from germline, CDR1 is MGHRA and CDR2 is YSYEKL.

The chain has TRBV5-1 and TRBJ2-1; weak D call: TRBD1 (6 bases). CDR1 and CDR2 (germline): SGHRS, YFSETQ. This CDR3 is 14 amino acids long. Between the trimmed V and J ends, which lost 1 base and 6 bases, there was a span of 11 bases. The CDR3 DNA sequence: TGCGCCAGCAGCTTGACAGGGTTTGGCAATGAGCAGTTCTTC. Amino acids: CASSLTGFGNEQFF.

The chain joins TRBV2 to TRBJ1-2; D might be TRBD1 (5 bases). The V gene lost 0 bases and the J gene lost 4 bases, with 12 bases spanning the gap. The CDR3 contains 15 residues. Germline CDR1 and CDR2: SNHLY and FYNNEI. The CDR3 spells CASSEARQGIYGYTF. CDR3 in DNA: TGTGCCAGCAGTGAAGCTCGCCAGGGCATCTATGGCTACACCTTC.

The genes are TRBV11-3 and TRBJ2-3; 11 bases map to TRBD2. The CDR3 is 15 amino acids. V trimming: 5 bases; J trimming: 6 bases; junction bases outside the gene matches: 7. From germline, CDR1 is SGHNT and CDR2 YENEEA. For the CDR3, the DNA is TGTGCCAGCAGCCCGAGACTAGCGGGGTCGGATACGCAGTATTTT. Protein product: CASSPRLAGSDTQYF.

CDR3 DNA sequence: TGTGCCAGTAGTATTGAAGCGGTCACATACAATGAGCAGTTCTTC. Translation: CASSIEAVTYNEQFF. The V gene is TRBV19, the J gene TRBJ2-1; TRBD2 might be the D (5 bases). CDR1 and CDR2 (germline): LNHDA, SQIVND (reference sequence). There are 15 residues in the CDR3. The V end lost 3 bases, the J end lost 4 bases, and 13 bases lay between the germline ends.

The CDR3, as DNA: TGTGCCAGCTCTCCGGACAGCGGGAATCAGCCCCAGCATTTT. Translation gives CASSPDSGNQPQHF. The chain uses TRBV6-1 and TRBJ1-5; D might be TRBD1 (6 bases). The germline gives CDR1 MNHNS, CDR2 SASEGT. The CDR3 covers 14 residues. Trimming took off 8 bases at V and 4 bases at J, with 15 bases between the two ends.

The chain combines TRBV20-1 with TRBJ1-2; D unresolved. The germline V and J ends were trimmed by 4 bases and 6 bases, with 3 bases remaining between them. The CDR3 consists of 9 residues. Germline V gene lookup returns CDR1 DFQATT and CDR2 SNEGSKA (reference sequence). CDR3 in amino acids: CSATNGYTF. The CDR3 coding sequence is TGCAGTGCTACAAATGGCTACACCTTC.

The chain employs TRBV6-6 and TRBJ1-6; D may be TRBD1 (5 bases). The V gene's germline CDR1 is MNHNY and CDR2 SVGAGI (reference sequence). The CDR3 is 15 residues long. V dropped 5 bases and J dropped 10 bases, with 18 bases sitting between them. CDR3 loop: CASSIGTGQLSPLHF. CDR3 sequence (DNA): TGTGCCAGCAGTATTGGGACTGGCCAATTGTCACCCCTCCACTTT.

The chain uses TRBV11-3 and TRBJ2-7; D ambiguous. The germline V and J ends were trimmed by 1 base and 2 bases, with 6 bases remaining between them. This CDR3 has 13 residues. In germline, CDR1 is SGHNT, CDR2 YENEEA. Here the CDR3 DNA reads TGTGCCAGCAGCTTAGGAGGTCCCTACGAGCAGTACTTC. Its protein product is CASSLGGPYEQYF. Drawing the rest from reference TRBV11-3 and TRBJ2-7, the complete variable domain is EAGVVQSPRYKIIEKKQPVAFWCNPISGHNTLYWYLQNLGQGPELLIRYENEEAVDDSQLPKDRFSAERLKGVDSTLKIQPAELGDSAVYLCASSLGGPYEQYFGPGTRLTVT.

The chain uses TRBV5-1 and TRBJ1-1, with unresolved D. V was clipped by 2 bases and J by 0 bases, with 5 bases between them. The germline CDR1 and CDR2 sequences are SGHRS and YFSETQ. CDR3 length equals 13 residues. CDR3 residues: CASSFTVNTEAFF. CDR3 nucleotides: TGCGCCAGCAGCTTCACTGTGAACACTGAAGCTTTCTTT.

V and J are TRBV6-6 and TRBJ2-3; 8 bases align to TRBD2. The CDR3 spans 15 residues. Germline CDR1 reads MNHNY; CDR2 reads SVGAGI (reference sequence). Trimming cost V 2 bases and J 1 base; bases outside gene matches: 2. CDR3 DNA: TGTGCCAGCAGTTACGCAGCGGGGGGCACAGATACGCAGTATTTT. Amino acids: CASSYAAGGTDTQYF.

The CDR3 loop is CASSDQNTGELFF. The CDR3 DNA is TGCGCCAGCAGTGACCAGAACACCGGGGAGCTGTTTTTT. This sequence joins TRBV10-1 and TRBJ2-2, with D hard to call. The V end lost 3 bases, the J end lost 1 base, and 3 bases lay between the germline ends. The CDR3 length is 13 residues. Germline loops: CDR1 WNHNN, CDR2 SYGVQD (reference sequence).

The rearrangement joins TRBV6-5 to TRBJ2-6; D might be TRBD1 (6 bases). The CDR3 loop spans 15 amino acids. CDR1 is MNHEY, CDR2 SVGAGI, per germline. Deletions cut 2 bases from V and 4 bases from J, with 9 bases between. The CDR3 nucleotides read TGTGCCAGCAGTTACGGGGGCTTAGGGGCCAACGTCCTGACTTTC. Protein: CASSYGGLGANVLTF.

V is TRBV19 and J is TRBJ2-7; TRBD2 aligns across 7 bases. Germline V gene lookup returns CDR1 LNHDA and CDR2 SQIVND (reference sequence). V was clipped by 3 bases and J by 4 bases; unmatched bases: 3. The CDR3 consists of 13 residues. For the CDR3, the DNA is TGTGCCAGTAGTATTGGGGGGGAGTACGAGCAGTACTTC. As protein: CASSIGGEYEQYF.

This clone was detected once. The gene calls are TRBV5-6 and TRBJ1-3; possibly TRBD1 for D (5 bases). The CDR3 runs 14 residues. CDR1 is SGHDT, CDR2 YYEEEE, per germline. V was shortened by 6 bases and J by 0 bases, with 10 bases between the two germline ends. This CDR3 reads CASNWGNSGNTIYF. For the CDR3, the DNA is TGTGCCAGCAACTGGGGGAACTCTGGAAACACCATATATTTT.

This clone was counted once. This chain links TRBV11-3 with TRBJ2-1; 10 bases line up with TRBD2. Germline CDR1 and CDR2: SGHNT and YENEEA. J was trimmed by 4 bases and V by 5 bases; bases with no gene match: 5. CDR3 length: 15 residues. CDR3 nucleotide sequence: TGTGCCAGCAGCCCCCGGACTAGCGGATACAATGAGCAGTTCTTC. Protein: CASSPRTSGYNEQFF.

V usage is TRBV19 and J usage is TRBJ2-1; 7 bases are a match to TRBD2. This CDR3 region has 16 residues. Germline V gene sequence: CDR1 LNHDA, CDR2 SQIVND (reference sequence). The V segment lost 5 bases and the J segment 4 bases; nucleotides outside the gene matches: 11. CDR3: CASSPRSGGSYNEQFF. CDR3 DNA: TGTGCCAGTAGTCCCCGGTCCGGGGGGTCTTACAATGAGCAGTTCTTC.

This clone was observed once. The chain is built from TRBV27 and TRBJ1-2; D gene ambiguous. This CDR3 spans 16 amino acids. The germline V gene encodes CDR1 MNHEY and CDR2 SMNVEV (reference sequence). V was pared by 3 bases and J by 4 bases, with 18 bases between. The CDR3 DNA reads as TGTGCCAGCAGTTTCGATCCAAGAGGGCCCTCCTATGGCTACACCTTC. Its translation is CASSFDPRGPSYGYTF.

The chain uses TRBV29-1 and TRBJ2-7, with a possible D match to TRBD1 (5 bases). Germline assignment: CDR1 SQVTM and CDR2 ANQGSEA. The CDR3 loop spans 11 amino acids. V dropped 5 bases and J dropped 5 bases, with 10 bases sitting between them. The CDR3 DNA reads TGCAGCGTTTTATTGACAGACGAGCAGTACTTC. This codes for CSVLLTDEQYF.

The chain recombines TRBV2 with TRBJ2-5, with D unresolved. The germline gives CDR1 SNHLY, CDR2 FYNNEI. CDR3 length equals 12 residues. V was clipped by 5 bases and J by 1 base, with 5 bases between them. In nucleotides, the CDR3 is TGTGCCAGCAGTAGGATCCAAGAGACCCAGTACTTC. Its translation: CASSRIQETQYF.

The chain has TRBV5-1 and TRBJ2-5; 7 bases line up with TRBD1. CDR3 size: 14 residues. Germline CDR1 SGHRS, CDR2 YFSETQ. Trimming removed 3 bases from V and 2 bases from J; junction bases left unmatched: 4. The CDR3: CASSSQGFQETQYF. The DNA for the CDR3 is TGCGCCAGCAGCTCACAGGGGTTTCAAGAGACCCAGTACTTC.

This rearrangement joins TRBV6-6 to TRBJ1-1; D gene unclear. This CDR3 has 11 amino acids. The V gene's germline CDR1 is MNHNY and CDR2 SVGAGI (reference sequence). Trimming took 4 bases from V and 8 from J, leaving 8 bases between them. The CDR3 bases are TGTGCCAGCAGTTCGAACGGCGAAGCTTTCTTT. It codes for CASSSNGEAFF.

J is TRBJ1-6 and V is TRBV28; 7 positions agree with TRBD1. This CDR3 comprises 15 residues. Unmatched junction bases numbered 7, after V lost 4 bases and J lost 7 bases. Looked up from germline, CDR1 is MDHEN and CDR2 is SYDVKM. DNA for the CDR3: TGTGCCAGCAGTTCCCGACAGGGTAGGAATTCACCCCTCCACTTT. Protein: CASSSRQGRNSPLHF.